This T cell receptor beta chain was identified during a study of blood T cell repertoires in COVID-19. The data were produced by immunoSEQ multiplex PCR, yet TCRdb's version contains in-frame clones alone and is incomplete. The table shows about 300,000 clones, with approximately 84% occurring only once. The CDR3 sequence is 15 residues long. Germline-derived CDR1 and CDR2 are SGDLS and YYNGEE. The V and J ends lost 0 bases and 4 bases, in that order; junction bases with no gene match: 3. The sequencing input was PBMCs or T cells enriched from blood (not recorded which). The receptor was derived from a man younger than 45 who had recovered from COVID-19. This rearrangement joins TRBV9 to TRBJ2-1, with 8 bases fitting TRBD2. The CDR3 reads CASSVALAGYNEQFF. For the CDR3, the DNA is TGTGCCAGCAGCGTAGCCCTAGCGGGTTACAATGAGCAGTTCTTC. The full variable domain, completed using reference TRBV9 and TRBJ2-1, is DSGVTQTPKHLITATGQRVTLRCSPRSGDLSVYWYQQSLDQGLQFLIQYYNGEERAKGNILERFSAQQFPDLHSELNLSSLELGDSALYFCASSVALAGYNEQFFGPGTRLTVL.